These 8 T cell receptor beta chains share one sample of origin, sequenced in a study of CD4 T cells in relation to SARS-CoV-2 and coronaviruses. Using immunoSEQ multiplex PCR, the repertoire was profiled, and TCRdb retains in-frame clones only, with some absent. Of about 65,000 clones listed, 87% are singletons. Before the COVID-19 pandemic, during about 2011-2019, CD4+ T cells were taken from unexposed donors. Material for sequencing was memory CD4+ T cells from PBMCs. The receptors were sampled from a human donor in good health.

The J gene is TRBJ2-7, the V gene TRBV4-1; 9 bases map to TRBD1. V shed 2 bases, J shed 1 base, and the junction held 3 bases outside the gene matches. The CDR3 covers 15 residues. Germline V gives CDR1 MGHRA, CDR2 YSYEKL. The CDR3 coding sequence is TGCGCCAGCAGCCAAATGGGACAGGGTTCCTACGAGCAGTACTTC. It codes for CASSQMGQGSYEQYF.

The CDR3, as DNA: TGCGCCAGCAGCTTGGCACAGGGAGCAGATACGCAGTATTTT. Protein: CASSLAQGADTQYF. The rearrangement links TRBV5-1 to TRBJ2-3; D is possibly TRBD1 (6 bases). V was pared by 0 bases and J by 4 bases, with 9 bases between. Germline CDR1 is SGHRS and CDR2 is YFSETQ. The length of the CDR3 is 14 residues.

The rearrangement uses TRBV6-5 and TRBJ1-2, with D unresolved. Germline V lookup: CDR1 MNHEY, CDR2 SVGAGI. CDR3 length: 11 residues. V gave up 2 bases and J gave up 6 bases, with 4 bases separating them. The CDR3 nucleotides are TGTGCCAGCAGTTACGAAGATGGCTACACCTTC. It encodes CASSYEDGYTF.

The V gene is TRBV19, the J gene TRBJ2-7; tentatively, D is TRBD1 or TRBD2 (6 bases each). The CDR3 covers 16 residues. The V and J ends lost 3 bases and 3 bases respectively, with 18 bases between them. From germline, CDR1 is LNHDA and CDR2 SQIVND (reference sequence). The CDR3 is CASSIGGQGAYYEQYF. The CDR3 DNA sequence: TGTGCCAGTAGTATTGGGGGGCAGGGCGCTTACTACGAGCAGTACTTC.

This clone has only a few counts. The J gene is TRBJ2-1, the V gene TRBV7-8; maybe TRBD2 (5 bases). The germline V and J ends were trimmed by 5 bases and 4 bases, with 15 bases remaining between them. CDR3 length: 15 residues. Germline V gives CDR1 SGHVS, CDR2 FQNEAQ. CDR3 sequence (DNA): TGTGCCAGCAGCCCCCGCGAGGGCAGGTACAATGAGCAGTTCTTC. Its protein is CASSPREGRYNEQFF.

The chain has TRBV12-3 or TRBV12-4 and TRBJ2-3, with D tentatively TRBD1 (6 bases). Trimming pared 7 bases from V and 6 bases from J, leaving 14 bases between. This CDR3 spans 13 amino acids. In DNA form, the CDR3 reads TGTGCCAGCACCCGACAGGAACGGGATACGCAGTATTTT. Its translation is CASTRQERDTQYF.

This CDR3 reads CASSYGGLAGRYRNEQFF. The CDR3 bases are TGTGCCAGCAGTTACGGAGGACTAGCGGGAAGGTACCGGAATGAGCAGTTCTTC. V and J are TRBV6-2 or TRBV6-3 and TRBJ2-1; 12 bases fit TRBD2. The V and J ends lost 2 bases and 7 bases, in that order; junction bases with no gene match: 12. Germline V gene sequence: CDR1 MNHEY, CDR2 SVGEGT. This CDR3 has 18 amino acids.

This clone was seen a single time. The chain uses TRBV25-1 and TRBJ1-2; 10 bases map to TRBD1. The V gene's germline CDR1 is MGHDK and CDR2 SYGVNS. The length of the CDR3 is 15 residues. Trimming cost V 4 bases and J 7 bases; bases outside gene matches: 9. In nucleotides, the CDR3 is TGTGCCAGCAGTGTCCCGGGACAGGGGCTGGGTGGCTACACCTTC. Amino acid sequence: CASSVPGQGLGGYTF.